This T cell receptor (beta chain) was recovered during a study of shared clonotypes between healthy human individuals. About the research overall: A donor's plate count was three for CD4 naive and three for CD4 memory; CD8 naive had two and CD8 memory one. Findings and limits, study-wide: Rarefaction curves obtained for sorted subsets showed sequencing incomplete despite large depth. Larger estimated richness was generally recorded for naive subsets relative to memory subsets.

This clone occurred once. Its antigen is unidentified. Sequencing was performed with immunoSEQ multiplex PCR; in TCRdb, only in-frame clones are kept and a portion is missing. This table holds about 1.1 million clones, around three quarters found once. The CDR3 consists of 16 residues. The germline V gene encodes CDR1 SGHRS and CDR2 YFSETQ. The V and J ends lost 0 bases and 1 base respectively, with 13 bases between them. The receptor's source is a man between 18 and 29 years old in good health. Some clones in this sample may be carry-over from other donors' samples. The V call is TRBV5-1, the J call TRBJ1-1; a weak D match, TRBD1 (5 bases). Sequenced material: memory CD4+ T cells from PBMCs. Subset defined: CD45RA-negative fraction. The CDR3 here is CASSLVGTARNTEAFF. CDR3 nucleotide sequence: TGCGCCAGCAGCTTGGTTGGGACGGCTCGGAACACTGAAGCTTTCTTT.